The rows below give T cell receptor beta chains drawn from one sample of a study of blood T cells in healthy people across ages. TCRdb ran MiXCR on the 5' RACE reads and lists one entry per CDR3 protein. The repertoire holds 1.5 million to 2 million distinct CDR3 sequences, roughly 50% seen once, with 2.1% in the top ten. The sample taken for sequencing was blood. The origin of the receptors is a woman aged 40 to 49 in good health. Both conserved end residues are part of each CDR3. Fields, in order: clone size, V gene, J gene, D gene, CDR3 protein, CDR3 DNA. A D gene is named only where the DNA matches it firmly. Size is omitted from some rows. Given values are once, few, many or a class for expanded clones.

>-|TRBV29-1|TRBJ2-5|TRBD1
CSGIQGVGEQYF
TGCAGCGGAATACAGGGGGTAGGGGAGCAGTACTTC
>-|TRBV28|TRBJ2-7|-
CASSFILPRGSYEQYF
TGTGCCAGCAGTTTTATTCTTCCGCGCGGCTCCTACGAGCAGTACTTC
>-|TRBV24-1|TRBJ2-7|-
CATSENPGTPQESQYF
TGTGCCACCAGTGAGAACCCCGGGACACCCCAAGAGTCCCAGTACTTC
>-|TRBV20-1|TRBJ2-1|TRBD2
CSARPSGGADEQFF
TGCAGTGCTAGACCTAGCGGGGGGGCCGATGAGCAGTTCTTC
>-|TRBV6-2/TRBV6-3|TRBJ1-4|-
CASSYATGTPHNEKLFF
TGTGCCAGCAGTTACGCAACCGGGACACCTCATAATGAAAAACTGTTTTTT
>few|TRBV6-5|TRBJ2-1|-
CASSYGGQYRYNEQFF
TGTGCCAGCAGTTACGGAGGGCAGTACCGGTACAATGAGCAGTTCTTC
>-|TRBV12-3/TRBV12-4|TRBJ2-7|-
CATNPGGHTSYEQYF
TGTGCCACCAACCCCGGGGGACATACCTCCTACGAGCAGTACTTC
>-|TRBV5-5|TRBJ2-3|-
CASSLFHRLTTSTDTQYF
TGTGCCAGCAGCTTGTTCCACCGGCTGACGACATCTACAGATACGCAGTATTTT
>-|TRBV6-5|TRBJ2-3|-
CASKVPGADTQYF
TGTGCCAGCAAGGTTCCGGGAGCAGATACGCAGTATTTT
>once|TRBV6-5|TRBJ1-2|TRBD1
CASSYALGQGGTNYGYTF
TGTGCCAGCAGTTACGCTCTGGGACAGGGGGGAACTAACTATGGCTACACCTTC
>-|TRBV13|TRBJ2-1|TRBD2
CASSLDGGVPPNEQFF
TGTGCCAGCAGCTTAGATGGGGGGGTTCCGCCTAATGAGCAGTTCTTC
>-|TRBV9|TRBJ2-3|-
CASSLDRVSRTDTQYF
TGTGCCAGCAGCTTAGACCGGGTCTCGCGCACAGATACGCAGTATTTT
>-|TRBV12-3/TRBV12-4|TRBJ1-5|-
CASSWGHNRNQPQHF
TGTGCCAGCAGTTGGGGACACAACCGAAATCAGCCCCAGCATTTT
>-|TRBV3-1|TRBJ2-3|TRBD2
CASSQVPASGGPTDTQYF
TGTGCCAGCAGCCAAGTCCCTGCTAGCGGGGGGCCCACAGATACGCAGTATTTT
>once|TRBV2|TRBJ2-1|TRBD2
CASVLAGGLDEQFF
TGTGCCAGTGTACTAGCGGGGGGGCTCGATGAGCAGTTCTTC
>few|TRBV12-3/TRBV12-4|TRBJ2-3|TRBD2
CASSPLAGGLRDTQYF
TGTGCCAGCAGCCCCTTGGCGGGGGGGCTGAGAGATACGCAGTATTTT
>few|TRBV4-1|TRBJ2-3|-
CASSQDPGDQDTQYF
TGCGCCAGCAGCCAAGATCCCGGAGATCAAGATACGCAGTATTTT
>-|TRBV2|TRBJ2-3|-
CANSPPGLQDTQYF
TGTGCCAACAGCCCCCCGGGACTCCAAGATACGCAGTATTTT
>few|TRBV7-2|TRBJ2-7|TRBD2
CASSLAGGSAYEQYF
TGTGCCAGCAGCTTAGCCGGGGGGAGCGCCTACGAGCAGTACTTC
>-|TRBV7-2|TRBJ1-1|-
CASSFQPNRINPEAFF
TGTGCCAGCAGCTTCCAGCCGAACAGGATAAACCCTGAAGCTTTCTTT
>-|TRBV28|TRBJ2-5|-
CASSLFNRVSEETQYF
TGTGCCAGCAGTTTATTTAACAGGGTGAGCGAAGAGACCCAGTACTTC
>few|TRBV4-3|TRBJ2-7|-
CASPLTAYEQYF
TGCGCTAGCCCTCTCACGGCCTACGAGCAGTACTTC
>-|TRBV5-1|TRBJ1-2|-
CASSLAGNLGGYTF
TGCGCCAGCAGCTTGGCGGGGAATCTGGGCGGCTACACCTTC
>-|TRBV20-1|TRBJ2-3|TRBD2
CSASSSGGASNPGTDTQYF
TGCAGTGCTTCGTCTAGCGGGGGGGCCTCCAATCCGGGCACAGATACGCAGTATTTT
>-|TRBV14|TRBJ2-3|-
CASSQRPSTQYF
TGTGCCAGCAGCCAAAGACCCAGTACGCAGTATTTT
>-|TRBV4-2|TRBJ1-2|-
CASSQDGIPGNYGYTF
TGTGCCAGCAGCCAAGATGGGATTCCAGGGAACTATGGCTACACCTTC
>-|TRBV24-1|TRBJ2-6|-
CATSEIQGNGANVLTF
TGTGCCACCAGTGAGATTCAGGGGAACGGGGCCAACGTCCTGACTTTC
>-|TRBV14|TRBJ2-7|TRBD2
CASSQLSGGPLYEQYF
TGTGCCAGCAGCCAACTTTCGGGGGGGCCCCTCTACGAGCAGTACTTC
>once|TRBV10-3|TRBJ2-7|-
CAIRNSVGEQYF
TGTGCCATCAGGAACAGCGTCGGGGAGCAGTACTTC
>-|TRBV10-3|TRBJ2-5|-
CAISEDGLISQETQYF
TGTGCCATCAGTGAGGATGGACTAATATCCCAAGAGACCCAGTACTTC
>-|TRBV6-1|TRBJ2-5|TRBD2
CASTIGDLAGGRETQYF
TGTGCCAGCACCATAGGGGATCTAGCGGGGGGGCGGGAGACCCAGTACTTC
>-|TRBV29-1|TRBJ2-2|TRBD1
CSVEAPGGLAGELFF
TGCAGCGTTGAAGCCCCAGGGGGCCTCGCCGGGGAGCTGTTTTTT
>-|TRBV5-1|TRBJ2-1|-
CASSEESNEQFF
TGCGCCAGCAGCGAAGAGTCCAATGAGCAGTTCTTC
>-|TRBV4-1|TRBJ2-5|TRBD2
CASSHGYSGGPETQYF
TGCGCCAGCAGCCATGGGTACAGCGGGGGGCCTGAGACCCAGTACTTC
>-|TRBV20-1|TRBJ1-2|-
CSARDQGAGITNYGYTF
TGCAGTGCTAGAGATCAAGGGGCAGGAATAACTAACTATGGCTACACCTTC
>-|TRBV6-6|TRBJ1-1|-
CASRNRGITEAFF
TGTGCCAGCAGAAACCGAGGGATCACTGAAGCTTTCTTT
>-|TRBV27|TRBJ1-2|-
CASSFGPDYGYTF
TGTGCCAGCAGTTTCGGACCGGACTATGGCTACACCTTC
>few|TRBV12-3/TRBV12-4|TRBJ2-5|-
CATSFTGTQETQYF
TGTGCCACCAGTTTTACAGGGACCCAAGAGACCCAGTACTTC
>-|TRBV15|TRBJ2-7|-
CATSRDRGRVSEQYF
TGTGCCACCAGCAGAGATCGTGGAAGGGTTAGCGAGCAGTACTTC
>-|TRBV28|TRBJ2-7|-
CASSLSGYRRYEQYF
TGTGCCAGCAGTTTAAGTGGGTACCGCAGGTACGAGCAGTACTTC
>few|TRBV4-3|TRBJ2-3|-
CASSQDLGTPTDTQYF
TGCGCCAGCAGCCAAGATCTCGGGACGCCTACAGATACGCAGTATTTT
>few|TRBV20-1|TRBJ2-7|-
CSARGSRGNSTAYEQYF
TGCAGTGCTAGAGGATCGAGGGGAAACAGTACAGCCTACGAGCAGTACTTC
>few|TRBV5-6|TRBJ2-5|TRBD1
CASSWDRETQYF
TGTGCCAGCAGCTGGGACAGGGAGACCCAGTACTTC
>-|TRBV20-1|TRBJ2-5|TRBD2
CSARVLAGGPWEQYF
TGCAGTGCTAGGGTACTAGCGGGGGGGCCTTGGGAGCAGTACTTC
>-|TRBV11-2|TRBJ2-5|-
CASSLVFRVQETQYF
TGTGCCAGCAGCTTAGTGTTCCGGGTCCAAGAGACCCAGTACTTC
>-|TRBV25-1|TRBJ2-7|-
CASRAAGTAYEQYF
TGTGCCAGCAGAGCTGCAGGGACTGCCTACGAGCAGTACTTC